These 21 T cell receptor beta chains were all obtained from the same sample, sequenced in a study of tumor-infiltrating lymphocytes in primary liver carcinoma. A primer in the constant region served to generate TCR beta cDNA from approximately 500 ng of total RNA. Generation of the TCR beta libraries relied on three nested multiplex PCR rounds using slightly modified ARM-PCR. Both of the initial two PCR rounds ran for approximately 11 cycles and employed TRBV1-TRBV30 forward primers alongside a C-beta reverse primer. TCRdb reanalysed the multiplex PCR reads using MiXCR and keeps one entry per CDR3 protein. The profile shows around 54,000 distinct CDR3 sequences, 70% to 75% of them singletons. From roughly 21-30 mg of unsorted bulk tissue, DNA and RNA were co-extracted together. The source material was liver tumor tissue from sampling region 2. Documented subset: tumor region T2, inferior pole. Receptor source: a man aged 35-49 years with primary liver carcinoma and hepatitis B virus infection.

This clonotype was seen only a few times. The rearrangement uses TRBV7-9 and TRBJ2-1; possible D gene TRBD2, 6 bases. In germline, CDR1 is SEHNR, CDR2 FQNEAQ (reference sequence). This CDR3 has 11 amino acids. Between the trimmed V and J ends, which lost 4 bases and 8 bases, there was a span of 6 bases. CDR3 DNA sequence: TGTGCCAGCAGCTGGGGGGATGAGCAGTTCTTC. This sequence encodes CASSWGDEQFF.

This clonotype was detected only once. No conserved phenylalanine or tryptophan ends this CDR3, so it is likely a read error. The limits of the CDR3 on the DNA are not certain, so only TCRdb's listed CDR3 is given. CDR3 protein: CASSSADPGNDQSL. This rearrangement joins TRBV11-2 to TRBJ2-1; TRBD1, as called in the table, went unchecked against the DNA. The V gene's germline CDR1 is SGHAT and CDR2 FQNNGV. Ends included, the CDR3 has 14 residues.

This clonotype occurred a few times. The chain employs TRBV11-2 and TRBJ2-7; TRBD1 agrees at 9 bases. V was clipped by 11 bases and J by 4 bases; unmatched bases: 15. CDR1 and CDR2 from the germline V gene are SGHAT and FQNNGV. The CDR3 is 15 amino acids. CDR3 amino acids: CAGGSTGGRGYEQYF. CDR3 DNA sequence: TGTGCCGGCGGCTCTACAGGGGGCCGGGGGTACGAGCAGTACTTC.

This clonotype was recorded many times. The rearrangement joins TRBV28 to TRBJ1-1; no definite D call. The CDR3 covers 11 residues. V was clipped by 5 bases and J by 9 bases, with 10 bases between them. Per the germline V gene, CDR1 is MDHEN and CDR2 is SYDVKM. The CDR3 nucleotides are TGTGCCAGCAGTCTAAAACTAAAAGCTTTCTTT. Amino acids: CASSLKLKAFF. Full variable domain (remainder filled in from reference TRBV28 and TRBJ1-1): DVKVTQSSRYLVKRTGEKVFLECVQDMDHENMFWYRQDPGLGLRLIYFSYDVKMKEKGDIPEGYSVSREKKERFSLILESASTNQTSMYLCASSLKLKAFFGQGTRLTVV.

This clonotype turned up a few times. Just one base apart from a much larger clone, this may be a read error. J is TRBJ2-5 and V is TRBV19, with TRBD1 matching 7 bases. J was trimmed by 6 bases and V by 10 bases; bases with no gene match: 8. The germline V gene encodes CDR1 LNHDA and CDR2 SQIVND (reference sequence). The CDR3 spans 12 residues. CDR3 nucleotides: TGTGCCACGAGGGACAGCCGGAAGACCCAGTACTTC. Amino acids: CATRDSRKTQYF.

This clonotype was seen only a few times. This may come from a read error, since a much larger clone is one base off. J is TRBJ2-1 and V is TRBV7-8; TRBD2 agrees at 10 bases. There are 15 residues in the CDR3. Germline V gene lookup returns CDR1 SGHVS and CDR2 FQNEAQ. The CDR3 region is CASSKGGLADNGQFF. CDR3 in DNA: TGTGCCAGCAGCAAAGGAGGACTAGCGGACAATGGGCAGTTCTTC.

This chain links TRBV5-5 with TRBJ2-7; TRBD1 matches 7 bases. CDR1 and CDR2 (germline): SGHKS, YYEKEE (reference sequence). The CDR3 has 15 amino acids. The CDR3 DNA reads TGTACCAACAGCCACGTCCCGGGACAGTCCTACGAGCAGTACTTC. This translates into CTNSHVPGQSYEQYF.

As to this clonotype: One end of the junction does not line up with germline, which may come from a read error. The chain links TRBV11-2 to TRBJ1-3; D perhaps matches TRBD1 (5 bases). The CDR3 totals 13 residues. Germline V gene sequence: CDR1 SGHAT, CDR2 FQNNGV. The CDR3 reads CASAQGAGSTIYF. CDR3 in DNA: TGTGCCTCAGCGCAGGGAGCTGGAAGCACCATATATTTC.

V and J are TRBV13 and TRBJ2-1; either TRBD1 or TRBD2 may fit D (5 bases each). The CDR3 loop spans 12 amino acids. Looked up from germline, CDR1 is PRHDT and CDR2 is FYEKMQ (reference sequence). V was pared by 7 bases and J by 9 bases, with 13 bases between. CDR3 nucleotide sequence: TGTGCCAGCAACATAGAGGGGTCTGAGCAGTTCTTC. Residues: CASNIEGSEQFF. Using reference TRBV13 and TRBJ2-1 for the parts outside the CDR3, the full variable domain is AAGVIQSPRHLIKEKRETATLKCYPIPRHDTVYWYQQGPGQDPQFLISFYEKMQSDKGSIPDRFSAQQFSDYHSELNMSSLELGDSALYFCASNIEGSEQFFGPGTRLTVL.

The chain is built from TRBV6-5 and TRBJ1-4, with D perhaps TRBD1 (6 bases). Germline V gene data show CDR1 as MNHEY and CDR2 as SVGAGI. The CDR3 has 19 amino acids. Trimming stripped 3 bases from V and 4 bases from J, with 24 bases between. The CDR3 here is CASSYMPPSGAANNEKLFF. The CDR3 bases are TGTGCCAGCAGTTATATGCCTCCTTCGGGGGCGGCGAATAATGAAAAACTGTTTTTT.

The chain recombines TRBV29-1 with TRBJ2-1; a weak D match, TRBD1 (6 bases). The CDR3 sequence is 14 residues long. The ends were cut back, 6 bases at V and 3 bases at J, with 15 bases in the middle. Germline CDR1 reads SQVTM; CDR2 reads ANQGSEA. The chain's CDR3 is CSVHSGASYNEQFF. Here the CDR3 DNA reads TGCAGCGTACACTCAGGGGCGAGCTACAATGAGCAGTTCTTC.

J is TRBJ1-2 and V is TRBV6-1, with D possibly TRBD1 on 5 matching bases. The germline CDR1 and CDR2 sequences are MNHNS and SASEGT. With 8 bases removed from V and 4 bases from J, the gap between germline ends came to 14 bases. The CDR3 is made up of 13 amino acids. CDR3 sequence reads: CASLDTTTYGYTF. The CDR3 bases are TGTGCCAGCTTGGACACCACTACCTATGGCTACACCTTC.

The chain has TRBV6-5 and TRBJ2-2; TRBD1 is a possible D gene (6 bases). The germline CDR1 and CDR2 sequences are MNHEY and SVGAGI. This CDR3 is 14 amino acids long. V was shortened by 0 bases and J by 12 bases, with 14 bases between the two germline ends. CDR3 loop: CASSYSRDTGKLFF. As DNA, the CDR3 is TGTGCCAGCAGTTACTCTCGGGACACTGGGAAGCTGTTTTTT.

Note on this clonotype: Its ends do not fully match the called genes, so a read error is possible. The rearrangement links TRBV6-1 to TRBJ2-3; 7 bases are shared with TRBD2. The germline gives CDR1 MNHNS, CDR2 SASEGT. The CDR3 extends over 14 amino acids. The CDR3 protein is CANSAGASADTQYF. CDR3 sequence (DNA): TGTGCCAACAGTGCGGGAGCTAGCGCAGATACGCAGTATTTT.

On this clonotype: The germline gene is not matched at one end of the junction; a read error may be the cause. The rearrangement uses TRBV28 and TRBJ2-7; a possible D gene is TRBD2 (5 bases). Germline V CDR1 and CDR2: MDHEN, SYDVKM. The CDR3 is 16 residues long. CDR3 region: CVSRSQMFSRGFEQYF. CDR3 nucleotide sequence: TGTGTCAGCCGTTCCCAAATGTTCTCCCGAGGGTTCGAGCAGTACTTC.

For this clonotype: A junction boundary mismatches the germline segment, possibly from a read error. The chain uses TRBV7-9 and TRBJ2-2; 7 nucleotides line up with TRBD1. The CDR3 has 14 amino acids. From germline, CDR1 is SEHNR and CDR2 FQNEAQ (reference sequence). CDR3 DNA sequence: TGTGCCAGCAACTCTCAGACAGGGCCCGGGGAGCTGTTCTTT. Translated: CASNSQTGPGELFF.

As for this clonotype: The CDR3 carries no conserved terminal phenylalanine or tryptophan, so it likely arises from a read error. It is unclear where the CDR3 begins or ends on the DNA, so no DNA is shown, and the CDR3 is as TCRdb lists it. The genes are TRBV29-1 and TRBJ2-1; the D call TRBD1 from the table was never checked on the DNA. The CDR3 spans 14 amino acids, including both terminal residues. Germline V gene sequence: CDR1 SQVTM, CDR2 ANQGSEA. CDR3 loop: CIGLPGQGVDEPFI.

With regard to this clonotype: Mismatch with germline at one junction end may stem from a read error. The J gene is TRBJ2-7, the V gene TRBV11-2; maybe TRBD2 (5 bases). From germline, CDR1 is SGHAT and CDR2 FQNNGV. This CDR3 has 16 amino acids. Here the CDR3 DNA reads TGTTCCAGCAGCTTCAGACCAGCCCATCTGGAGGTGGAGCAGTACTTC. It codes for CSSSFRPAHLEVEQYF.

Concerning this clonotype: As the CDR3 is not closed by the conserved phenylalanine or tryptophan, this likely results from a read error. The DNA of the CDR3 is TGTGCCAGCAGCTTACAACAGGGGACGATATTGAGGTCTGGCTACACCCTC. It yields the protein CASSLQQGTILRSGYTL. V is TRBV7-9 and J is TRBJ1-2, with 7 bases identical to TRBD1. V shed 2 bases and J 7 bases; nucleotides not matched to a gene: 16. This CDR3 has 17 residues. Per germline, CDR1 SEHNR and CDR2 FQNEAQ (reference sequence).

Concerning this clonotype: A much larger clone sits a single nucleotide away, making a read error possible. The CDR3 sequence is CASSRTRTVKDFDTQYF. The CDR3 region has the DNA TGTGCCAGCAGTCGGACCAGGACAGTTAAAGACTTTGATACGCAGTATTTT. This chain connects TRBV28 to TRBJ2-3; D perhaps matches TRBD1 (6 bases). The CDR3 has 17 amino acids. Trimming removed 5 bases from V and 6 bases from J, with 24 bases in between. The germline V gene encodes CDR1 MDHEN and CDR2 SYDVKM.

On this clonotype: Since the CDR3 does not end with the conserved phenylalanine or tryptophan, this likely comes from a read error. This CDR3 reads CANSRKTGGGGNTEAFI. In DNA, the CDR3 is TGCGCCAACAGCCGGAAGACAGGGGGCGGAGGTAACACTGAAGCTTTCATT. The chain is built from TRBV5-1 and TRBJ1-1; the match to TRBD1 covers 10 bases. Germline loops: CDR1 SGHRS, CDR2 YFSETQ. This CDR3 has 17 residues.